These 29 T cell receptor beta chains were sequenced from one sample in a study of blood T cells in healthy people across ages. Through a sample-barcoded 5' primer and a J-beta primer mix, a second PCR was run for about 6 to 11 cycles. Using its own MiXCR run on the 5' RACE reads, TCRdb lists one record per CDR3 protein. The sample carries about 1.6 million distinct CDR3 sequences, about 31% recorded once. The source material was blood. Receptors originate from a woman in her twenties or thirties in good health.

V is TRBV27 and J is TRBJ2-7; D gene unclear. Germline CDR1 MNHEY, CDR2 SMNVEV (reference sequence). Trimming left V 3 bases short and J 0 bases short, with 9 bases between. The CDR3 runs 14 residues. The CDR3 nucleotides read TGTGCCAGCAGTTTCTCTCCGAGCTCCTACGAGCAGTACTTC. This gives the protein CASSFSPSSYEQYF.

This clonotype was recorded many times. The chain couples TRBV25-1 to TRBJ1-2; D remains unclear. This CDR3 region has 15 residues. CDR1 and CDR2 (germline): MGHDK, SYGVNS. The ends were cut back, 1 base at V and 8 bases at J, with 17 bases in the middle. DNA for the CDR3: TGTGCCAGCAGTGAATTAACGGAATTCTCGGGCGGCTACACCTTC. Residues: CASSELTEFSGGYTF.

A remark on this clonotype: This is likely a read error, given that the CDR3 carries no conserved phenylalanine or tryptophan at its end. The genes are TRBV5-4 and TRBJ2-1, with TRBD2 matching 8 bases. V was clipped by 4 bases and J by 4 bases; unmatched bases: 7. The germline V gene has CDR1 SGHNT and CDR2 YYREEE (reference sequence). The CDR3 length is 15 residues. The CDR3 nucleotides read TGTGCCAGCAGCGATACTAGCGGACCTTACAATGAGCAGTTCTGC. It encodes CASSDTSGPYNEQFC.

There are a few counts of this clonotype. The chain carries TRBV18 and TRBJ1-1; 8 bases align to TRBD1. CDR1 and CDR2 (germline): KGHSH, LQKENI. V lost 8 bases, J lost 7 bases, and 9 bases stayed unmatched. This CDR3 contains 13 residues. CDR3 in amino acids: CASTDSTGDEAFF. CDR3 nucleotide sequence: TGTGCCAGCACCGACTCGACAGGGGATGAAGCTTTCTTT.

There are a few counts of this clonotype. The rearrangement uses TRBV18 and TRBJ2-1, with D uncertain. In germline, CDR1 is KGHSH, CDR2 LQKENI. V gave up 0 bases and J gave up 5 bases, with 8 bases separating them. The CDR3 consists of 14 residues. The CDR3 nucleotides are TGTGCCAGCTCACCACCTGTATCGGACAATGAGCAGTTCTTC. It yields the protein CASSPPVSDNEQFF.

The genes are TRBV30 and TRBJ2-1; D not certain. V lost 0 bases, J lost 9 bases, and 6 bases lay in between. The length of the CDR3 is 11 residues. CDR1 and CDR2 from the germline V gene are GTSNPN and SVGIG (reference sequence). CDR3 loop: CAWSVGVEQFF. CDR3 nucleotides: TGTGCCTGGAGTGTAGGCGTTGAGCAGTTCTTC.

This chain joins TRBV7-2 and TRBJ2-5; no definite D call. The J call may not be correct, given that the DNA end is closer to TRBJ2-7. Germline V gene lookup returns CDR1 SGHTA and CDR2 FQGNSA. The CDR3 length is 11 residues. The CDR3 DNA is TGTGCCAGCACTGGCGGTAACGAGCAGTACTTC. Protein product: CASTGGNEQYF.

Turning to this clonotype: Its ends do not fully match the called genes, so a read error is possible. The gene calls are TRBV2 and TRBJ2-5, with TRBD2 as a possible D gene (5 bases). Germline CDR1 and CDR2: SNHLY and FYNNEI. CDR3 length: 14 amino acids. The CDR3 DNA is TGTGCCGGCAGTGACGGGCTAGCTGGAGAGACCCAGTACTTC. Translating it yields CAGSDGLAGETQYF.

The chain joins TRBV7-6 to TRBJ2-6; no reliable D call. The CDR3 totals 16 residues. From germline, CDR1 is SGHVS and CDR2 FNYEAQ. The V gene lost 2 bases and the J gene lost 0 bases, with 8 bases spanning the gap. CDR3 sequence (DNA): TGTGCCAGCAGCTTACTGGGCGCCTCTGGGGCCAACGTCCTGACTTTC. Protein: CASSLLGASGANVLTF. The variable domain in full, completed from reference TRBV7-6 and TRBJ2-6, reads GAGVSQSPRYKVTKRGQDVALRCDPISGHVSLYWYRQALGQGPEFLTYFNYEAQQDKSGLPNDRFSAERPEGSISTLTIQRTEQRDSAMYRCASSLLGASGANVLTFGAGSRLTVL.

With regard to this clonotype: Germline and junction disagree at one end, which may indicate a read error. This rearrangement joins TRBV20-1 to TRBJ2-3, with TRBD1 identical over 8 bases. CDR3 length equals 16 residues. Germline V gene sequence: CDR1 DFQATT, CDR2 SNEGSKA (reference sequence). The CDR3 reads CSARDSGQVGTDTQYF. In DNA, the CDR3 is TGCAGTGCTAGAGATTCGGGACAGGTCGGCACAGATACGCAGTACTTT.

The rearrangement links TRBV29-1 to TRBJ2-5; D may be TRBD1 (5 bases). The CDR3 is 13 amino acids. Germline V gives CDR1 SQVTM, CDR2 ANQGSEA. Between the trimmed V and J ends, which lost 7 bases and 1 base, there was a span of 13 bases. CDR3 amino acids: CSASSGPQETQYF. CDR3 nucleotide sequence: TGCAGCGCCAGTTCAGGGCCCCAAGAGACCCAGTACTTC.

The V gene is TRBV27, the J gene TRBJ2-7; a weak D match, TRBD2 (6 bases). The CDR3 length is 13 residues. The V and J ends lost 7 bases and 6 bases respectively, with 16 bases between them. Germline V gives CDR1 MNHEY, CDR2 SMNVEV (reference sequence). The CDR3: CASTAANGGEQYF. The CDR3 nucleotides are TGTGCCAGCACGGCCGCAAACGGGGGCGAGCAGTACTTC.

The gene calls are TRBV15 and TRBJ2-3, with TRBD2 matching over 7 bases. This CDR3 has 18 residues. Trimming cost V 3 bases and J 2 bases; bases outside gene matches: 14. Germline V gene lookup returns CDR1 LNHNV and CDR2 YYDKDF (reference sequence). CDR3 residues: CATSSRDGGSLLTDTQYF. CDR3 nucleotide sequence: TGTGCCACCAGCAGTAGGGACGGGGGGTCTCTACTCACAGATACGCAGTATTTT.

This clonotype was observed a few times. The chain employs TRBV20-1 and TRBJ2-1; possibly TRBD2 for D (6 bases). The CDR3 extends over 14 amino acids. CDR1 and CDR2 from the germline V gene are DFQATT and SNEGSKA (reference sequence). Trimming shortened V by 2 bases and J by 3 bases, and 11 bases separated the two germline ends. The CDR3 loop is CSARIRDFYNEQFF. In nucleotides, the CDR3 is TGCAGTGCTAGAATCCGGGACTTCTACAATGAGCAGTTCTTC.

This clonotype has only a few counts. The V call is TRBV29-1, the J call TRBJ2-5, with a tentative D call TRBD1 (5 bases). The DNA end is a closer match to TRBJ2-7, so the J assignment may be wrong. This CDR3 contains 13 residues. From germline, CDR1 is SQVTM and CDR2 ANQGSEA. CDR3 nucleotide sequence: TGCAGCGCAAACAGGTACCCCTACCCCGAGCAGTACTTC. Translation gives CSANRYPYPEQYF.

This chain uses TRBV29-1 with TRBJ2-1, with D perhaps TRBD2 (6 bases). There are 13 residues in the CDR3. The germline CDR1 and CDR2 sequences are SQVTM and ANQGSEA. V dropped 2 bases and J dropped 7 bases, with 12 bases sitting between them. The CDR3 DNA sequence: TGCAGCGTTGAATATACCAGCGGGAATGAGCAGTTCTTC. It translates to CSVEYTSGNEQFF.

This clonotype was seen more than once but under ten times. This chain links TRBV6-6 with TRBJ2-7; D gene uncertain. The CDR3 spans 14 residues. Trimming left V 2 bases short and J 3 bases short, with 11 bases between. Germline CDR1 and CDR2: MNHNY and SVGAGI (reference sequence). The CDR3 spells CASSYSQHYYEQYF. The CDR3 coding sequence is TGTGCCAGCAGTTACAGCCAGCACTACTACGAGCAGTACTTC.

This clonotype was observed a few times. The chain is built from TRBV19 and TRBJ2-3; D is unclear. This CDR3 contains 15 residues. Trimming removed 3 bases from V and 4 bases from J, with 14 bases in between. The germline V gene encodes CDR1 LNHDA and CDR2 SQIVND (reference sequence). CDR3 amino acids: CASSISLGLADTQYF. DNA for the CDR3: TGTGCCAGTAGTATCTCTCTGGGGTTGGCAGATACGCAGTATTTT. Looking up the rest from reference TRBV19 and TRBJ2-3 gives the full variable domain: DGGITQSPKYLFRKEGQNVTLSCEQNLNHDAMYWYRQDPGQGLRLIYYSQIVNDFQKGDIAEGYSVSREKKESFPLTVTSAQKNPTAFYLCASSISLGLADTQYFGPGTRLTVL.

This clonotype has only a few counts. The chain recombines TRBV14 with TRBJ2-3; D unclear. V lost 0 bases and J lost 3, with 7 bases in between. Germline CDR1 SGHDN, CDR2 FVKESK. CDR3 length: 14 amino acids. The CDR3 is CASSQEVATDTQYF. The CDR3 bases are TGTGCCAGCAGCCAAGAGGTAGCAACAGATACGCAGTATTTT.

The table lists this clonotype with a few counts. The gene calls are TRBV9 and TRBJ2-5; D remains ambiguous. In germline, CDR1 is SGDLS, CDR2 YYNGEE. The CDR3 runs to 13 residues. V was shortened by 1 base and J by 0 bases, with 4 bases between the two germline ends. The CDR3 region is CASSVSYQETQYF. DNA for the CDR3: TGTGCCAGCAGCGTATCCTACCAAGAGACCCAGTACTTC. The variable domain in full, completed from reference TRBV9 and TRBJ2-5, reads DSGVTQTPKHLITATGQRVTLRCSPRSGDLSVYWYQQSLDQGLQFLIQYYNGEERAKGNILERFSAQQFPDLHSELNLSSLELGDSALYFCASSVSYQETQYFGPGTRLLVL.

CDR3 bases: TGTGCCAGCAGTTTTTCGAGCGGGAATAATGAGCAGTTCTTC. Protein sequence: CASSFSSGNNEQFF. The chain combines TRBV27 with TRBJ2-1; TRBD2 matches 7 bases. CDR1 MNHEY and CDR2 SMNVEV come from the germline V gene (reference sequence). This CDR3 is built from 14 residues. The junction had 6 bases not matched to a gene; V was cut back by 3 bases and J by 7 bases.

The chain carries TRBV9 and TRBJ2-1; 8 bases agree with TRBD2. The CDR3 covers 17 residues. V gave up 0 bases and J gave up 0 bases; unmatched junction bases: 5. CDR1 SGDLS and CDR2 YYNGEE come from the germline V gene. This chain's CDR3 is CASSVGLAGGSYNEQFF. The CDR3, as DNA: TGTGCCAGCAGCGTAGGTCTAGCGGGCGGCTCCTACAATGAGCAGTTCTTC.

This chain uses TRBV3-1 with TRBJ2-7; D unclear. This CDR3 comprises 17 residues. The germline CDR1 and CDR2 sequences are LGHDT and YNNKEL (reference sequence). Trimming removed 4 bases from V and 3 bases from J, with 22 bases in between. For the CDR3, the DNA is TGTGCCAGCAGCCCCGGATTAAACTTCCAGCCTATCTACGAGCAGTACTTC. It yields the protein CASSPGLNFQPIYEQYF.

This clonotype was seen repeatedly, ten times or more. The chain couples TRBV11-3 to TRBJ2-1; tentative D call: TRBD1 (5 bases). The germline V gene encodes CDR1 SGHNT and CDR2 YENEEA. The CDR3 totals 14 residues. Trimming left V 4 bases short and J 3 bases short, with 10 bases between. The CDR3 region is CASSSGQLYNEQFF. In DNA form, the CDR3 reads TGTGCCAGCAGCTCAGGGCAACTCTACAATGAGCAGTTCTTC.

This clonotype was counted ten times or more. The chain joins TRBV10-3 to TRBJ2-5; 8 bases map to TRBD1. The germline CDR1 and CDR2 sequences are ENHRY and SYGVKD. There are 13 residues in the CDR3. V was clipped by 5 bases and J by 2 bases; unmatched bases: 1. CDR3 bases: TGTGCCATCAGTTACAGGGGGCAAGAGACCCAGTACTTC. Protein sequence: CAISYRGQETQYF.

The chain joins TRBV20-1 to TRBJ2-3; D may be TRBD1 (7 bases). Trimming cost V 4 bases and J 3 bases, with 14 bases left between them. The CDR3 contains 14 residues. Germline assignment: CDR1 DFQATT and CDR2 SNEGSKA (reference sequence). CDR3 in amino acids: CSATRGERTDTQYF. The CDR3 bases are TGCAGTGCTACCAGGGGGGAGAGGACAGATACGCAGTATTTT.

This clonotype turned up a few times. A clone one base away is much larger, so this may be a read error. The chain combines TRBV7-3 with TRBJ2-1; the match to TRBD2 covers 7 bases. The J call may be faulty, since TRBJ2-7 better matches the DNA end. Germline loops: CDR1 SGHTA, CDR2 FQGTGA. There are 15 residues in the CDR3. The CDR3, as DNA: TGTGCCAGCAGCTTAACCGGGAGGAGTTACAATGAGCAGTACTTC. Its protein product is CASSLTGRSYNEQYF.

This clonotype turned up a few times. This chain links TRBV6-2 or TRBV6-3 with TRBJ2-7; the match to TRBD2 covers 8 bases. Germline lookup yields CDR1 MNHEY and CDR2 SVGEGT. With V trimmed by 6 bases and J by 4 bases, 5 bases remained unmatched. This CDR3 contains 13 residues. Written as DNA, the CDR3 is TGTGCCAGCAGGAGGACTAGCCCATACGAGCAGTACTTC. Translation gives CASRRTSPYEQYF.

This clonotype showed up just once. The genes are TRBV9 and TRBJ1-5; D might be TRBD1 (6 bases). This CDR3 comprises 18 residues. V was trimmed by 4 bases and J by 3 bases, leaving 23 bases between them. CDR1 is SGDLS and CDR2 is YYNGEE in the germline V gene. Written as DNA, the CDR3 is TGTGCCAGCAGCCCTTACTGGACAGAAATAGAGTTCAATCAGCCCCAGCATTTT. Translation: CASSPYWTEIEFNQPQHF.